This T cell receptor (beta chain) was sequenced in a study of shared clonotypes between healthy human individuals. This clone was seen once. Other DNA sequences in the sample encode the same CDR3. It was CD45RO-negative cells, positively selected for CCR7, that made up naive CD8 cells, with terminally differentiated effector memory CD45RA+ cells excluded. V was clipped by 3 bases and J by 4 bases, with 10 bases between them. CDR1 SGHVS and CDR2 FNYEAQ come from the germline V gene. CDR3 length: 14 residues. At deep level, the assay was performed. The assay was immunoSEQ multiplex PCR, and TCRdb's table has in-frame clones only and misses some. The sample records some 740,000 clones, around 93% being singletons.

The chain has TRBV7-6 and TRBJ2-1; possibly TRBD2 for D (6 bases). This clonotype originated in a man in his thirties or forties in good health. Sequences were obtained from naive CD8+ T cells sorted from blood. The CDR3 protein is CASSLSGGYNEQFF. CDR3 DNA sequence: TGTGCCAGCAGCTTGTCCGGGGGATACAATGAGCAGTTCTTC. Looking up the rest from reference TRBV7-6 and TRBJ2-1 gives the full variable domain: GAGVSQSPRYKVTKRGQDVALRCDPISGHVSLYWYRQALGQGPEFLTYFNYEAQQDKSGLPNDRFSAERPEGSISTLTIQRTEQRDSAMYRCASSLSGGYNEQFFGPGTRLTVL.